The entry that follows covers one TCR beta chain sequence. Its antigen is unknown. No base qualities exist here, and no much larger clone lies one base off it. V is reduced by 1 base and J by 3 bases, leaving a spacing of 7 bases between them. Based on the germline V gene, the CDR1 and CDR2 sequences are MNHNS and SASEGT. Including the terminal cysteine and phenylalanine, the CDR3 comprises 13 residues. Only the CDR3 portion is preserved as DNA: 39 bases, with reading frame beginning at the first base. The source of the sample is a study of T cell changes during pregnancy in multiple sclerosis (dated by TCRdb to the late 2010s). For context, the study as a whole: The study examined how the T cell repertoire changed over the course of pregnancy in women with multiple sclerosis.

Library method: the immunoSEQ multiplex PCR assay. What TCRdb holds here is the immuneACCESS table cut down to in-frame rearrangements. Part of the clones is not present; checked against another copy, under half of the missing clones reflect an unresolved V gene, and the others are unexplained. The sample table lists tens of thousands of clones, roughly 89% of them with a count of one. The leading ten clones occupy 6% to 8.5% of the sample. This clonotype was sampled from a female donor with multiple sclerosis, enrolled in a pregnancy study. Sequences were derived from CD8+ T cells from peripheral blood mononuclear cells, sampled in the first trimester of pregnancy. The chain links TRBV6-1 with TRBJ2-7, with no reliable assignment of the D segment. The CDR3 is CASSEELYYEQYF. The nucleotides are TGTGCCAGCAGTGAAGAACTTTACTACGAGCAGTACTTC.